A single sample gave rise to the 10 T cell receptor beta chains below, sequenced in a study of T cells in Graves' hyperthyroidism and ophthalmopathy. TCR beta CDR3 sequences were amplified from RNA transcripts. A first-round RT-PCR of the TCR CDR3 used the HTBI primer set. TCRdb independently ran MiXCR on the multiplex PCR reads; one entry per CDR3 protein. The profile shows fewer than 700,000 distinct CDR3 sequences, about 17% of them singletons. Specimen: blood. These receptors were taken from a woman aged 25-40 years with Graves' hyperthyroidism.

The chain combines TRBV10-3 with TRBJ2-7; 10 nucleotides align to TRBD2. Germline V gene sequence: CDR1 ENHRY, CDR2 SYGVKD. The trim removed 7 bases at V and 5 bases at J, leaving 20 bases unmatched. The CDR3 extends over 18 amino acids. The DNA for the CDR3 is TGTGCCATCACCCTGGGGCCTAGCGGGAGCCTAGCAAACAACGAGCAGTACTTC. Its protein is CAITLGPSGSLANNEQYF.

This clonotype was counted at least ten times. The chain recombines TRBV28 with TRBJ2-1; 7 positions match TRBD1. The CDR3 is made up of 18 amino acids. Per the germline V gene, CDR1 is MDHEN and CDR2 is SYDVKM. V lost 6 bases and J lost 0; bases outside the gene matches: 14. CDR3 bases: TGTGCCAGCAGGAACCGGGACAGCGACTTATTCTCCTACAATGAGCAGTTCTTC. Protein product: CASRNRDSDLFSYNEQFF.

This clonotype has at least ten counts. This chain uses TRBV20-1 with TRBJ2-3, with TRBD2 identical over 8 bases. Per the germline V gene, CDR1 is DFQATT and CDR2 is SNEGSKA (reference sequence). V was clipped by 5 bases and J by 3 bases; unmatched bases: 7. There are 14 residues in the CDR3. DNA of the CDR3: TGCAGTGCTCGGGTACAGCGGGAGACAGATACGCAGTATTTT. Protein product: CSARVQRETDTQYF.

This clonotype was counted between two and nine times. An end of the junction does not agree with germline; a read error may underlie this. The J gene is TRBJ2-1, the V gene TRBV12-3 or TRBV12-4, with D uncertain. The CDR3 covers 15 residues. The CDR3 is CASSLAPSSYDEQFF. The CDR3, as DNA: TGTGCCAGCAGTCTCGCCCCGAGCTCCTACGATGAGCAGTTCTTC.

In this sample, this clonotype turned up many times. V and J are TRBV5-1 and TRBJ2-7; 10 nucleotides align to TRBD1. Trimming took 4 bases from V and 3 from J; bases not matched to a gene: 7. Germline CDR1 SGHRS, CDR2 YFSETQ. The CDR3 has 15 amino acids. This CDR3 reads CASSITGTGVYEQYF. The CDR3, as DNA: TGCGCCAGCAGCATTACCGGGACAGGGGTCTACGAGCAGTACTTC.

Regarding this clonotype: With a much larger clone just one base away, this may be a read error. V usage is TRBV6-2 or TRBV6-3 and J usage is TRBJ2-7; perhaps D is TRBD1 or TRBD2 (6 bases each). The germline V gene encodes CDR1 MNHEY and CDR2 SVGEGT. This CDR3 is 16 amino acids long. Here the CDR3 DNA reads TGTGCCAGCAGTTCGAGGGAGACTAGGGGGTGGTACGGGCAGTACTTC. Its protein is CASSSRETRGWYGQYF.

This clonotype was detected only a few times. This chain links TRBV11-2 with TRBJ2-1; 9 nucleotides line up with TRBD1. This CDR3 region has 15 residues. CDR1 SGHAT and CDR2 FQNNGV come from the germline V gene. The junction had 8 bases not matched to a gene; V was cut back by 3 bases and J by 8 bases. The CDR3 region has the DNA TGTGCCAGCAGCTTTACCGGGACAGGGTTCGATGAGCAGTTCTTC. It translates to CASSFTGTGFDEQFF.

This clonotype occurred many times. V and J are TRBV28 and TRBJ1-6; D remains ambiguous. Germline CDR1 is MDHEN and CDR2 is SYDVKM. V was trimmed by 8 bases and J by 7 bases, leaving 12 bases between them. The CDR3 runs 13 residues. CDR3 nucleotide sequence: TGTGCCAGCCGAACGGCCCTAAATTCACCCCTCCACTTT. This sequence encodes CASRTALNSPLHF.

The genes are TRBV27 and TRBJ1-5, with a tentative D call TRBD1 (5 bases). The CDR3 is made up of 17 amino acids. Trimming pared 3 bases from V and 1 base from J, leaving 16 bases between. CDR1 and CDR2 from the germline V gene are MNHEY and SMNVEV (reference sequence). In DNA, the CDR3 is TGTGCCAGCAGTTTGGGAGGGGAAGGCGCGAGCAATCAGCCCCAGCATTTT. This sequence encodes CASSLGGEGASNQPQHF.

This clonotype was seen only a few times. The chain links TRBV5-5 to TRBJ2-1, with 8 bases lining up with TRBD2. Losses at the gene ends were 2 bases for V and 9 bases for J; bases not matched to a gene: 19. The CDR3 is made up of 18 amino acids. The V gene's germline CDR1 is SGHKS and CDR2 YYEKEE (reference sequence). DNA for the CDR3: TGTGCCAGCAGCTTCTTTAGAGGAGGTAGCGGGACCCTTCCTGAGCAGTTCTTC. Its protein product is CASSFFRGGSGTLPEQFF.